What follows are 2 T cell receptor beta chains derived from one specimen sequenced in a study of blood T cell repertoires in COVID-19. Only in-frame clones appear in the TCRdb table, and some are missing; sequencing was by immunoSEQ multiplex PCR. The sample consists of 180,000 or so clones, 84% of them appearing once. What was sequenced was peripheral blood. The receptors come from a man in his forties who had recovered from COVID-19.

This rearrangement joins TRBV2 to TRBJ2-1, with a tentative D call TRBD1 (5 bases). With 4 bases removed from V and 8 bases from J, the gap between germline ends came to 6 bases. Germline CDR1 SNHLY, CDR2 FYNNEI. This CDR3 contains 11 residues. The CDR3, as DNA: TGTGCCAGCAGTGTCAGGGATGAGCAGTTCTTC. This translates into CASSVRDEQFF.

The V call is TRBV11-3, the J call TRBJ2-5; tentative D call: TRBD1 (5 bases). Germline lookup yields CDR1 SGHNT and CDR2 YENEEA. The V gene lost 5 bases and the J gene lost 1 base, with 11 bases spanning the gap. The CDR3 has 14 residues. The CDR3 protein is CASSLRQTQETQYF. CDR3 in DNA: TGTGCCAGCAGCCTACGACAGACCCAAGAGACCCAGTACTTC.